Sequencing of this T cell receptor beta chain was carried out in a study of cytomegalovirus exposure and HLA in healthy donors (dated by TCRdb to between 2016 and 2019). About the full investigation: An earlier analysis of about 560 of the donors reported 276 Gb of sequence data and 100 million to 120 million unique TCR beta sequences obtained from about 179 million T cells. Among around 400 genotyped donors of the cohort, an average of roughly 230,000 unique TCR beta nucleotide sequences was sequenced per donor, of which about 19% were non-productive. HLA typing included class I and class II loci at four-digit resolution. To predict cytomegalovirus infection status, the study combined high-throughput TCR immunosequencing, statistical association of individual TCRs with disease status, and machine learning. Along with the roughly 670-subject first cohort, a separate validation cohort of some 130 different subjects was used. An early release covering 500 to 750 HLA-typed donors comprised approximately 300 gigabases of sequencing data and 65 million to 100 million unique TCR sequences. The study was designed to test whether signatures of past pathogen exposure could be identified by cataloging public T cell receptors. Donor age, sex, ethnicity and CMV serostatus were compiled together with the repertoire data. All discovery cohort repertoires had been generated using a single sequencing platform. Using immunosequencing, the study profiled T cell repertoires from around 670 subjects and related those repertoires to cytomegalovirus serostatus. A later genetic analysis used genome-wide SNP genotypes for about 60% of the roughly 670 donors, treating that subset as a discovery cohort. A later analysis re-examined previously published TCR beta repertoires from hundreds of donors and added high-resolution HLA genotyping to investigate patterns of TCR occurrence. The later analysis used no new phenotypic data to find candidate immune exposures, relying instead on TCR beta sequences and their occurrence across donors. Of the 398 genotyped donors, roughly 80% fell in the genetic ancestry cluster associated with self-reported Caucasian donors. The number of typed donors differed by locus: about 629-630 for A, B, C, DRB1 and DQB1; 500 to 550 for DQA1; roughly 600 for DPA1; and around 470 for DPB1. Because of strong linkage in the cohort, roughly five DR-DQ haplotypes were treated as single units for association and clustering. In an earlier analysis of over 550 of the donors, high-throughput TCR beta sequencing was used to judge whether each TCR beta V gene segment behaved as functional or pseudogenic. Broad study findings and their caveats: The authors suggested that the approach could potentially be generalized to other disease states and immunological phenotypes. In a later genetic analysis, a missense DCLRE1C variant was associated with V-gene and J-gene trimming of TCR beta chains, and the association was replicated in an independent cohort. A total of 150 to 200 TCR beta chains were listed by the study as associated with cytomegalovirus. In a later analysis, HLA-associated TCR beta chains showed more clonal expansion and lower generation probabilities than non-associated chains that were equally common. In both the original and validation cohorts, the classifier was reported to diagnose cytomegalovirus status with high specificity and sensitivity. In a later genetic analysis, fewer N-insertions in productive TCRs were reported among donors in an Asian-associated ancestry cluster than the roughly 700-donor mean. A few of the identified cytomegalovirus-associated TCR beta chains were confirmed in vitro to be specific for cytomegalovirus antigens. While some public TCRs were present in many individuals, most TCR sequences turned up only very rarely across donors. According to a later analysis, TCR association rates differed among HLA loci, with DRB1 alleles showing the most associated TCRs and HLA-C alleles showing the fewest. Correlated functional status among segregating V segments might reflect linkage disequilibrium, but an unknown experimental factor could not be ruled out. A later analysis associated some 17,000 TCR beta sequences with specific HLA alleles at a false discovery rate of 0.05. A cluster of highly shared sequence variants was judged likely to be a technical artifact of the sequencing pipeline. In a later analysis, several top co-occurrence clusters were reported to appear linked to parvovirus B19, influenza, CMV and Epstein-Barr virus. According to a later analysis, most CMV-associated TCR beta chains appeared to be HLA-restricted, and the HLA associations seemed to be driven largely by CMV exposure. In this cohort, only TCR beta chains were sequenced, and detectable features were limited by the absence of alpha or paired-chain data. HLA typing was unavailable for some donors at each locus, so association tests used only the typed subset. Because counts were too low, about 15 rarely observed V segments, including chromosome 9 orphons, were left out of the earlier analysis of 500 to 750 of the donors. Presence/absence analyses assumed roughly uniform sequencing depth across donors, an assumption that may not hold. In an earlier analysis of some 500 of the donors, most TCR beta V segments were observed in productive rearrangements about 87% or about 30% of the time, broadly matching IMGT annotations. The only immune exposure information available for the cohort was CMV serostatus. A further reported finding was that TCR beta sequences accurately predicted the HLA-A and HLA-B alleles for most subjects in the first cohort. Strong co-occurrence of HLA alleles, especially DR and DQ, made assigning TCR associations to individual alleles difficult.

Turning to this clone: It has no known antigen specificity. Qualities for individual bases were not recorded, and no much larger clone is one base off.

The cohort consisted of 666 healthy bone marrow donors. At the time of sampling, all cohort members were nominally healthy, though unrecorded immune exposures were likely present. The donor was CMV seropositive and belonged to the group of around 300 seropositive cohort members. Every donor gave a peripheral blood sample, and the peripheral blood mononuclear cells from that sample were used for TCR beta sequencing. The Qiagen DNeasy Blood Extraction Kit was used to extract genomic DNA from the blood cell samples. Library construction relied on the immunoSEQ multiplex PCR assay. A mixture of 60 forward primers for TCR Vbeta segments and 13 reverse primers for TCR Jbeta segments was used in the multiplex PCR. The CDR3 region of rearranged TCR beta genes was amplified from genomic DNA with a multiplex PCR assay. The amplified TCR beta libraries were sequenced on the Illumina HiSeq System as 87-base-pair reads. Processing in the source paper ran as follows. Across the 670 or so repertoires, a later analysis counted around 80 million unique TCR beta chains, roughly 11 million of which were shared by at least two donors. Raw reads were error-corrected and collapsed into unique sequences by a nearest-neighbor algorithm in which closely related sequences were merged to remove PCR and sequencing errors. To assign V, D and J gene segments, CDR3 sequences were aligned to IMGT reference sequences. For a sequence to be retained, a match of at least six nucleotides was required to both a V gene segment and a J gene segment. Rearrangements were classified as productive when the CDR3 lacked stop codons and remained in frame with V and J, and all other rearrangements were classified as non-productive. Following IMGT convention, CDR3 was defined as the stretch from the second conserved V-encoded cysteine up to the conserved J-encoded phenylalanine. The earlier analysis of fewer than 750 of the donors excluded sequences that lacked an unambiguous match to a single V gene segment. An earlier analysis of several hundred of the donors called V segments functional above 56.7% productive rearrangements and segregating when the between-donor standard deviation exceeded 5%. A statistical classification framework was built for diagnosing cytomegalovirus status from the catalog of TCR beta chain sequences. In a later analysis, V and J genes were assigned by comparing TCR nucleotide sequences against IMGT/GENE-DB human TR gene sequences. In a later analysis, CDR3 sequences and most-parsimonious VDJ recombination scenarios were assigned using the TCRdist pipeline. A later analysis defined each TCR beta chain by its CDR3 amino acid sequence plus V-gene family, and excluded reads lacking a unique V-gene family. As a way to deal with suspected cross-contamination and a sequencing artifact, a later analysis dropped 450 to 600 nucleotide sequences that were highly shared and had low generation probability. A later analysis calculated a clonal expansion index for each public chain from normalized within-repertoire ranks of inferred template counts. A later analysis computed generation probabilities with a VDJ recombination model fitted to out-of-frame rearrangements, and checked the results against IGoR. Hypergeometric tests were used in a later analysis to score TCR-TCR, TCR-HLA and TCR-CMV co-occurrence, with a repertoire-size bias correction applied to the TCR pairs. A later analysis estimated false discovery rates by permuting HLA or CMV assignments 20 times. In a later analysis, co-occurring TCRs were grouped using DBSCAN, and TCRdist sequence similarity was added for clustering within HLA-allele-positive subsets. Co-occurrence clustering excluded repertoires with fewer than 30,000 or more than 120,000 public chains, plus five with anomalous nucleotide sharing. TCRdb carries this immuneACCESS record with in-frame sequences only. Its versions omit some clonotypes, under half of them owing to an unresolved V gene in the studies checked, with the rest unexplained. V, J and clone size are taken as reported in that table, and D and trimming were inferred from the DNA itself. Present in this sample are fewer than 250,000 clones, 82% of which were seen just once. Around 6% of the sample is in the top ten clones.

Sequencing used PBMCs. This clonotype was sampled from a man aged 35 to 55 in good health and CMV-seropositive.

The DNA is as follows: TGTGCCAGCAGTTACTCGCTACAGGGGGGCAATCAGCCCCAGCATTTT. This is translated as CASSYSLQGGNQPQHF. This chain is built from TRBV6-6 and TRBJ1-5; 8 central nucleotides agree with TRBD1. Based on the germline V gene (reference sequence), the CDR1 and CDR2 sequences are MNHNY and SVGAGI. Reading from cysteine to phenylalanine, the CDR3 counts 16 amino acids. Only the CDR3 region is kept as DNA, spanning 48 bases read in frame from base 1. V lost 0 bases and J lost 2 bases, and the count of bases not matched to a germline gene is 3.